These 10 T cell receptor beta chains were sequenced from one sample in a study of shared clonotypes between healthy human individuals (dated by TCRdb to 2020 to 2022). The library was generated by the immunoSEQ multiplex PCR assay. Here the immuneACCESS table is served through TCRdb, limited to in-frame sequences with V and J called. Missing clones are a known gap in these copies; in checked studies unresolved V genes cover under half, and the rest lacks a known reason. The sample records fewer than 550,000 clones, 60% to 80% of which are singletons. Together, the top ten hold around 12% of the sample. Sequencing was carried out using PBMCs. The receptors come from a woman aged 40 to 49 in good health. Some clones in this sample may be carry-over from other donors' samples.

The chain has TRBV4-3 and TRBJ2-1, with TRBD2 identical over 7 bases. There are 16 residues in the CDR3. Germline V gene sequence: CDR1 LGHNA, CDR2 YSLEER. J lost 6 bases, V lost 0 bases, and 8 bases had no gene match. The CDR3 DNA sequence: TGCGCCAGCAGCCAAGATTCGACTAGCCAGAGCAATGAGCAGTTCTTC. Translation gives CASSQDSTSQSNEQFF.

This clone was found once. This sequence joins TRBV29-1 and TRBJ1-1; D perhaps matches TRBD1 (5 bases). The CDR3 is 13 residues long. V was clipped by 6 bases and J by 4 bases, with 15 bases between them. Germline CDR1 reads SQVTM; CDR2 reads ANQGSEA. The CDR3 DNA reads TGCAGCGTGGTTGGGGGAAAGACCACTGAAGCTTTCTTT. This translates into CSVVGGKTTEAFF.

A word on this clone: An end of the junction differs from the germline gene, which may be a read error. The V gene is TRBV5-6, the J gene TRBJ2-7; 7 bases are shared with TRBD2. This CDR3 comprises 16 residues. Germline V lookup: CDR1 SGHDT, CDR2 YYEEEE. CDR3 DNA: TGTGCCAGCAGCTTGACCAGGCCTAGCGGAACCTACGAGCGGTACTTC. Translation: CASSLTRPSGTYERYF.

This clone was recorded many times. The chain is built from TRBV11-2 and TRBJ2-1, with D unresolved. The V end lost 5 bases, the J end lost 2 bases, and 1 base lay between the germline ends. Germline V lookup: CDR1 SGHAT, CDR2 FQNNGV. The CDR3 has 11 residues. The CDR3 sequence: CASSAYNEQFF. CDR3 nucleotides: TGTGCCAGCAGCGCCTACAATGAGCAGTTCTTC.

This rearrangement joins TRBV4-2 to TRBJ2-5; D not resolved. CDR1 and CDR2 from the germline V gene are LGHNA and YNFKEQ. The germline V and J ends were trimmed by 0 bases and 2 bases, with 19 bases remaining between them. This CDR3 contains 18 residues. In nucleotides, the CDR3 is TGTGCCAGCAGCCAAGATTGGGTAACCCCAGTGCTTCAAGAGACCCAGTACTTC. Protein sequence: CASSQDWVTPVLQETQYF.

The CDR3 nucleotides are TGTGCCAGCTCACCATTGCCTAGCTTCGACAAAAACATTCAGTACTTC. This encodes CASSPLPSFDKNIQYF. V is TRBV18 and J is TRBJ2-4, with D tentatively TRBD2 (5 bases). Trimming stripped 2 bases from V and 3 bases from J, with 14 bases between. The CDR3 has 16 amino acids. Germline assignment: CDR1 KGHSH and CDR2 LQKENI.

This clone was picked up a small number of times. The chain combines TRBV7-6 with TRBJ2-7; tentatively, D is TRBD1 (6 bases). Trimming removed 0 bases at V and 5 bases at J, with 14 bases between. Germline lookup yields CDR1 SGHVS and CDR2 FNYEAQ. This CDR3 region has 15 residues. The CDR3 nucleotides are TGTGCCAGCAGCTTAGCGGCCGGGGCAGGGGACGAGCAGTACTTC. As protein: CASSLAAGAGDEQYF.

The count of this clone is one. The chain uses TRBV7-9 and TRBJ2-1; D might be TRBD2 (5 bases). Germline V lookup: CDR1 SEHNR, CDR2 FQNEAQ (reference sequence). The CDR3 runs to 13 residues. The V gene lost 5 bases and the J gene lost 5 bases, with 10 bases spanning the gap. The CDR3 reads CASSLGINNEQFF. Here the CDR3 DNA reads TGTGCCAGCAGCCTCGGGATTAACAATGAGCAGTTCTTC. The full variable domain, completed using reference TRBV7-9 and TRBJ2-1, is DTGVSQNPRHKITKRGQNVTFRCDPISEHNRLYWYRQTLGQGPEFLTYFQNEAQLEKSRLLSDRFSAERPKGSFSTLEIQRTEQGDSAMYLCASSLGINNEQFFGPGTRLTVL.

The table lists this clone with a count of one. The V gene is TRBV28, the J gene TRBJ1-5; TRBD1 might be the D (6 bases). Trimming pared 0 bases from V and 5 bases from J, leaving 17 bases between. CDR3 length: 17 amino acids. Per germline, CDR1 MDHEN and CDR2 SYDVKM. The CDR3 bases are TGTGCCAGCAGTTTATGGGCTGGAAGGGAGGGGGATCAGCCCCAGCATTTT. Its translation: CASSLWAGREGDQPQHF. Supplemented by reference TRBV28 and TRBJ1-5, the full variable domain reads DVKVTQSSRYLVKRTGEKVFLECVQDMDHENMFWYRQDPGLGLRLIYFSYDVKMKEKGDIPEGYSVSREKKERFSLILESASTNQTSMYLCASSLWAGREGDQPQHFGDGTRLSIL.

Concerning this clone itself: This probably arose from a read error, given a far larger clone one base away. V is TRBV28 and J is TRBJ2-3; 12 nucleotides align to TRBD2. The length of the CDR3 is 14 residues. V was clipped by 5 bases and J by 4 bases; unmatched bases: 1. Per germline, CDR1 MDHEN and CDR2 SYDVKM. The CDR3 DNA reads as TGTGCCAGCAGTCGACTAGCGGGAGCAGATACGCAGTATTTT. This codes for CASSRLAGADTQYF.